This TCR beta chain came from a study of control samples from healthy donors and cancer patients. V was cut by 2 bases and J by 0 bases, with 8 bases left in between. Germline V gene sequence: CDR1 SGHTA, CDR2 FQGNSA. This CDR3 region has 16 residues. Data came from immunoSEQ multiplex PCR; TCRdb stores just in-frame clones and leaves some out. The sample records some 410,000 clones, approximately 90% being singletons. This chain joins TRBV7-2 and TRBJ2-6; D is ambiguous. The TCR originated in a man aged 40-50 years with head and neck cancer. The sample consisted of PBMCs. CDR3 DNA: TGTGCCAGCAGCTTAAACCCGAGCTCTGGGGCCAACGTCCTGACTTTC. This gives the protein CASSLNPSSGANVLTF.